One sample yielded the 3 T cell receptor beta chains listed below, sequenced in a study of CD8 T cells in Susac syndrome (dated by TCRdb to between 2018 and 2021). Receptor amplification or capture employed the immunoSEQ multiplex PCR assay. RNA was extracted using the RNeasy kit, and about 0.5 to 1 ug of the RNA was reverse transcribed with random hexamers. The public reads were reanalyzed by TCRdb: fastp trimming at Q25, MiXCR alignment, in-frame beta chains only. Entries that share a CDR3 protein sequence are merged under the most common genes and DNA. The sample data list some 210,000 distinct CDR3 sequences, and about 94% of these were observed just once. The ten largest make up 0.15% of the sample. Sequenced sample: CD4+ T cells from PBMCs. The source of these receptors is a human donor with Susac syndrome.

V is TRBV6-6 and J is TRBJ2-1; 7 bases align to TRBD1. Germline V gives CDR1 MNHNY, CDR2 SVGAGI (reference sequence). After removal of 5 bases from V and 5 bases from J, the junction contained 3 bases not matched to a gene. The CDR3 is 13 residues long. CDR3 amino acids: CASSKGTDNEQFF. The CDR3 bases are TGTGCCAGCAGTAAGGGGACAGACAATGAGCAGTTCTTC.

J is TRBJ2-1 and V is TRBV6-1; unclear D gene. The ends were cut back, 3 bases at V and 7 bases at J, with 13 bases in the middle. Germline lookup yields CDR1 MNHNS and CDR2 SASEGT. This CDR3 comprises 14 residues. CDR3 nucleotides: TGTGCCAGCAGTGAGATGAGGTTGCGGAATGAGCAGTTCTTC. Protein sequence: CASSEMRLRNEQFF.

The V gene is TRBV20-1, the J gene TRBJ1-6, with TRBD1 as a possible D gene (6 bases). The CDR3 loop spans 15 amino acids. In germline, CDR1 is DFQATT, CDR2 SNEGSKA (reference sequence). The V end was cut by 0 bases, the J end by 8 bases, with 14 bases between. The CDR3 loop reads CSAREGAREDSPLHF. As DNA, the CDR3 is TGCAGTGCTAGAGAGGGGGCCAGGGAGGATTCACCCCTCCACTTT.